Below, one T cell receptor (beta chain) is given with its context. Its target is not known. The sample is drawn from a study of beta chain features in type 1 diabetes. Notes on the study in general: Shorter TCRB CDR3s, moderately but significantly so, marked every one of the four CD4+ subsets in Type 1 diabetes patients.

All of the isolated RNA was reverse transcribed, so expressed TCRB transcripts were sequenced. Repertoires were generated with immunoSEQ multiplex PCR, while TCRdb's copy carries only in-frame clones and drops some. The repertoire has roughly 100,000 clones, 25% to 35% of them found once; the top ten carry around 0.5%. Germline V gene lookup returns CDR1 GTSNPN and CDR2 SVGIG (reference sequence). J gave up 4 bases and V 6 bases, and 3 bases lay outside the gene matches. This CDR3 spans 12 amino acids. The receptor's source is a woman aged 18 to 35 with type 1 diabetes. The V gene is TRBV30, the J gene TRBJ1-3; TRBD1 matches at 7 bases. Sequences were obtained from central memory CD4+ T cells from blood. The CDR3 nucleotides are TGTGCCTGCGAGGGGGCGGGAAACACCATATATTTT. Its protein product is CACEGAGNTIYF. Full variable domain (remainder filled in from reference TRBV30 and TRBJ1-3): SQTIHQWPATLVQPVGSPLSLECTVEGTSNPNLYWYRQAAGRGLQLLFYSVGIGQISSEVPQNLSASRPQDRQFILSSKKLLLSDSGFYLCACEGAGNTIYFGEGSWLTVV.